This T cell receptor beta chain was captured by sequencing in a study of T cell clonality in common variable immunodeficiency. This clone was seen repeatedly, ten times or more. Its antigen is unidentified. Most patients and controls had Caucasian heritage. Sequencing was performed with immunoSEQ multiplex PCR; in TCRdb, only in-frame clones are kept and a portion is missing. This record lists 75,000 to 85,000 clones, none seen once only, and the top ten clones contain approximately 0.8%. Study-level findings and limits: Shared TCRbeta clones were fewer between CVID subjects than controls. Repertoire-complication correlations in CVID were limited by patient heterogeneity.

The receptor's source is a person between 18 and 70 years old in good health. The specimen was peripheral blood mononuclear cells.

The sequenced part of the CDR3 DNA is TGCGCCAGCAGCTTGGCGGGGTCTGGGGCCAACGTC. Translating it yields CASSLAGSGANV. The whole CDR3 region reads CASSLAGSGANVLTF. V gene TRBV5-1 combines with J gene TRBJ2-6; maybe TRBD2 (5 bases). The sequence runs out 3 residues before the end of the CDR3; the remainder is reconstructed from the germline J gene. Trimming cost V 0 bases and J 1 base, with 5 bases left between them. The CDR3 extends over 15 amino acids. Germline V gene data show CDR1 as SGHRS and CDR2 as YFSETQ.